The 20 T cell receptor beta chains listed next were all sequenced from one sample in a study of T cell clonotyping in hematopoietic cell transplantation (dated by TCRdb to the early 2020s). In light of the paper, this sample's time point label describes: 30 days after allo-HCT. The library was made by the immunoSEQ multiplex PCR assay. Drawn from immuneACCESS, this table holds only the in-frame rearrangements with V and J called that TCRdb kept. Clones are partly lost; checked studies trace under half to an unresolved V gene and leave the rest unexplained. The sample profile shows 15,000 to 20,000 clones; roughly 58% of them were found once. Together, the top ten hold approximately 10% of the sample. This sample comprised PBMCs, obtained 30 days after allogeneic stem cell transplant. The source is a male patient between 45 and 60 years old who had an allogeneic stem cell transplant from an unrelated donor, so T cells may come from the graft donor. Some clones in this sample may be carry-over from other donors' samples.

V and J are TRBV6-5 and TRBJ2-1, with 9 bases matching TRBD2. The J segment lost 5 bases and the V segment lost 7 bases, leaving 6 bases of the junction unmatched. Per the germline V gene, CDR1 is MNHEY and CDR2 is SVGAGI. The CDR3 is 14 residues long. Here the CDR3 DNA reads TGTGCCAGCACCAGCGGGGGGTCTAACAATGAGCAGTTCTTC. Protein: CASTSGGSNNEQFF.

As concerns this clone: A read error may produce the germline difference seen at one junction end. The rearrangement joins TRBV6-6 to TRBJ1-1; D gene unclear. CDR3 length: 10 amino acids. Germline V gene data show CDR1 as MNHNY and CDR2 as SVGAGI (reference sequence). The CDR3: CASKNTEAFF. CDR3 nucleotides: TGCGCCAGCAAGAACACTGAAGCTTTCTTT.

V gene TRBV7-2 combines with J gene TRBJ2-7, with unresolved D. Germline V gene lookup returns CDR1 SGHTA and CDR2 FQGNSA. The CDR3 runs to 13 residues. V lost 1 base and J 5 bases, leaving 9 bases between the germline ends. CDR3 nucleotide sequence: TGTGCCAGCAGCTTAGTTTATGGAGACGAGCAGTACTTC. This translates into CASSLVYGDEQYF. Supplemented by reference TRBV7-2 and TRBJ2-7, the full variable domain reads GAGVSQSPSNKVTEKGKDVELRCDPISGHTALYWYRQSLGQGLEFLIYFQGNSAPDKSGLPSDRFSAERTGGSVSTLTIQRTQQEDSAVYLCASSLVYGDEQYFGPGTRLTVT.

V is TRBV5-1 and J is TRBJ2-7; a possible D gene is TRBD1 (6 bases). Looked up from germline, CDR1 is SGHRS and CDR2 is YFSETQ. V lost 0 bases, J lost 5 bases, and 18 bases lay in between. The CDR3 has 16 residues. The CDR3 reads CASSLDRSQGVDEQYF. The DNA of the CDR3 is TGCGCCAGCAGCTTGGATCGGTCACAGGGCGTCGACGAGCAGTACTTC.

By frequency in the sample, this clone is medium-sized. Written as DNA, the CDR3 is TGTGCCAGCAGTTCGGGACTCCACACTGAAGCTTTCTTT. It yields the protein CASSSGLHTEAFF. The chain is built from TRBV6-5 and TRBJ1-1; possibly TRBD1 for D (5 bases). CDR3 length: 13 amino acids. The V end was cut by 4 bases, the J end by 3 bases, with 9 bases between. The V gene's germline CDR1 is MNHEY and CDR2 SVGAGI.

The chain recombines TRBV5-1 with TRBJ2-3; tentatively, D is TRBD2 (5 bases). The ends were cut back, 3 bases at V and 2 bases at J, with 22 bases in the middle. The germline V gene has CDR1 SGHRS and CDR2 YFSETQ. This CDR3 is 18 amino acids long. The CDR3, as DNA: TGCGCCAGCAGCTCCAGTAGTGTCCGGGGTCGGATCACAGATACGCAGTATTTT. Translation gives CASSSSSVRGRITDTQYF.

The genes are TRBV28 and TRBJ1-5; the D is unclear. The V gene's germline CDR1 is MDHEN and CDR2 SYDVKM. V was shortened by 6 bases and J by 9 bases, with 18 bases between the two germline ends. This CDR3 contains 14 residues. The CDR3: CASSPDVIQRPQHF. In DNA, the CDR3 is TGTGCCAGCAGCCCCGACGTGATCCAAAGGCCCCAGCATTTT.

The chain is built from TRBV27 and TRBJ2-7; no clear D gene. Trimming took off 3 bases at V and 0 bases at J, with 6 bases between the two ends. The CDR3 is made up of 13 amino acids. Germline V gives CDR1 MNHEY, CDR2 SMNVEV (reference sequence). In DNA form, the CDR3 reads TGTGCCAGCAGTTTTGTTAGCTCCTACGAGCAGTACTTC. Its protein is CASSFVSSYEQYF.

The chain uses TRBV30 and TRBJ2-5; D may be TRBD1 (6 bases). The CDR3 length is 15 residues. Germline assignment: CDR1 GTSNPN and CDR2 SVGIG (reference sequence). Trimming removed 7 bases at V and 5 bases at J, with 23 bases between. CDR3 sequence: CASKVLSPGVETQYF. The CDR3, as DNA: TGTGCCTCCAAAGTTTTAAGTCCAGGGGTGGAGACCCAGTACTTC. Full variable domain (remainder filled in from reference TRBV30 and TRBJ2-5): SQTIHQWPATLVQPVGSPLSLECTVEGTSNPNLYWYRQAAGRGLQLLFYSVGIGQISSEVPQNLSASRPQDRQFILSSKKLLLSDSGFYLCASKVLSPGVETQYFGPGTRLLVL.

The chain links TRBV29-1 to TRBJ1-1; D uncertain. This CDR3 contains 12 residues. Germline CDR1 and CDR2: SQVTM and ANQGSEA. V shed 7 bases and J shed 4 bases, with 13 bases lying between them. Here the CDR3 reads CSALPRTTEAFF. The DNA for the CDR3 is TGCAGCGCCCTGCCAAGGACCACTGAAGCTTTCTTT.

Written as DNA, the CDR3 is TGCGCCAGCAGCTTTGGTGATAACGATGCAACTAATGAAAAACTGTTTTTT. Translating gives CASSFGDNDATNEKLFF. This chain joins TRBV5-1 and TRBJ1-4; D gene ambiguous. The V and J ends lost 2 bases and 0 bases respectively, with 14 bases between them. Germline CDR1 is SGHRS and CDR2 is YFSETQ. CDR3 length equals 17 residues.

The chain joins TRBV28 to TRBJ1-5; 7 bases line up with TRBD1. The CDR3 covers 14 residues. The trim removed 7 bases at V and 3 bases at J, leaving 6 bases unmatched. Germline lookup yields CDR1 MDHEN and CDR2 SYDVKM. DNA for the CDR3: TGTGCCAGCAATATACAGGGGTTCAATCAGCCCCAGCATTTT. Translated, it gives CASNIQGFNQPQHF.

J is TRBJ1-1 and V is TRBV7-9; D uncertain. The CDR3 is 14 amino acids. Per the germline V gene, CDR1 is SEHNR and CDR2 is FQNEAQ (reference sequence). The V and J ends lost 2 bases and 1 base respectively, with 8 bases between them. This chain's CDR3 is CASSLSQSNTEAFF. The CDR3 bases are TGTGCCAGCAGCTTATCCCAATCGAACACTGAAGCTTTCTTT.

V and J are TRBV4-1 and TRBJ2-3; possibly TRBD2 for D (6 bases). The V end was cut by 1 base, the J end by 4 bases, with 15 bases between. Germline-derived CDR1 and CDR2 are MGHRA and YSYEKL. CDR3 length equals 16 residues. In nucleotides, the CDR3 is TGCGCCAGCAGCCAAGCGCAAACCACTAGCCCAGATACGCAGTATTTT. This encodes CASSQAQTTSPDTQYF.

The V call is TRBV9, the J call TRBJ1-2; D perhaps matches TRBD1 (6 bases). This CDR3 region has 17 residues. Germline V gene lookup returns CDR1 SGDLS and CDR2 YYNGEE. Trimming shortened V by 3 bases and J by 4 bases, and 22 bases separated the two germline ends. CDR3 nucleotides: TGTGCCAGCAGCGCACAAACTAGACAGGATGTCGTCTATGGCTACACCTTC. The encoded protein is CASSAQTRQDVVYGYTF.

This clone was seen a handful of times. V usage is TRBV6-1 and J usage is TRBJ2-1; weak D call: TRBD1 (5 bases). CDR3 size: 13 residues. The V gene lost 4 bases and the J gene lost 5 bases, with 9 bases spanning the gap. Germline CDR1 is MNHNS and CDR2 is SASEGT. For the CDR3, the DNA is TGTGCCAGCAGTGCCAGGGCGGACAATGAGCAGTTCTTC. Translated: CASSARADNEQFF.

The J gene is TRBJ2-7, the V gene TRBV6-6, with 7 nucleotides matching TRBD1. Germline V lookup: CDR1 MNHNY, CDR2 SVGAGI (reference sequence). The CDR3 contains 14 residues. The CDR3 DNA sequence: TGTGCTTCTACCCGGGACAGTAGCTCCTACGAGCAGTACTTC. Translating it yields CASTRDSSSYEQYF.

J is TRBJ1-5 and V is TRBV11-2, with D unresolved. The length of the CDR3 is 13 residues. The V and J ends lost 0 bases and 7 bases respectively, with 7 bases between them. Germline V gives CDR1 SGHAT, CDR2 FQNNGV. CDR3 sequence (DNA): TGTGCCAGCAGCTTAGAAATTGGGCAGCCCCAGCATTTT. Translation: CASSLEIGQPQHF.

The CDR3 reads CASSLGGRETGELFF. CDR3 DNA: TGTGCCAGCAGCTTAGGCGGGAGAGAAACCGGGGAGCTGTTTTTT. The chain uses TRBV7-3 and TRBJ2-2; TRBD2 matches at 7 bases. V trimming: 2 bases; J trimming: 5 bases; junction bases outside the gene matches: 5. Per the germline V gene, CDR1 is SGHTA and CDR2 is FQGTGA. This CDR3 contains 15 residues.

This clone was seen a few times. The V gene is TRBV4-1, the J gene TRBJ1-3; no clear D gene. The CDR3 runs 13 residues. Germline lookup yields CDR1 MGHRA and CDR2 YSYEKL. The V and J ends lost 4 bases and 3 bases respectively, with 7 bases between them. In DNA, the CDR3 is TGCGCCAGCAGCCCGCACAGTGGAAACACCATATATTTT. This translates into CASSPHSGNTIYF.